This entry describes one T cell receptor beta chain. This record belongs to a study of blood T cell repertoires in COVID-19. Turning to the study itself: In each case, the material was cDNA or gDNA derived from T cells, B-cell-depleted T cells, or PBMCs.

In the authors' workflow: Amplification of reference gene primers provided the estimated nucleated cell counts. TCRdb's table, derived via immunoSEQ multiplex PCR, lists solely in-frame clones and lacks some. The V and J calls and clone size come from that table; D and trimming were worked out from the DNA. The sample comprises approximately 300,000 clones, around nine tenths of which are singletons, and approximately 5.4% rests with the top ten. Among Cohort 3 donors, those recovered had two negative PCRs, clearance, or symptom resolution. This CDR3 is built from 16 residues. Germline-derived CDR1 and CDR2 are MGHRA and YSYEKL. After removal of 5 bases from V and 3 bases from J, the junction contained 8 bases not matched to a gene.

J is TRBJ1-4 and V is TRBV4-1; 8 bases map to TRBD1. The sample was PBMCs or T cells enriched from blood (not recorded which). The receptor's source is a woman aged 25 to 45 who had recovered from COVID-19. CDR3 in DNA: TGCGCCAGCAGCTCCGGACAGGGAAAGTCTAATGAAAAACTGTTTTTT. As protein: CASSSGQGKSNEKLFF.